What follows are 31 T cell receptor beta chains derived from one specimen sequenced in a study of blood T cell repertoires in COVID-19. TCRdb keeps only in-frame clones here, not all; method: immunoSEQ multiplex PCR. The table includes about 350,000 clones, around nine tenths detected once. Sequencing used peripheral blood. Receptors originate from a woman aged 70-85 years with COVID-19, enrolled during active disease.

The V and J genes are TRBV7-8 and TRBJ1-6, with 8 bases fitting TRBD1. The junction had 8 bases not matched to a gene; V was cut back by 3 bases and J by 7 bases. The length of the CDR3 is 16 residues. Germline assignment: CDR1 SGHVS and CDR2 FQNEAQ. The CDR3 spells CASSFPGQGVNSPLHF. The CDR3 DNA reads as TGTGCCAGCAGCTTCCCCGGACAGGGCGTCAATTCACCCCTCCACTTT.

The V gene is TRBV29-1, the J gene TRBJ1-2; 12 bases fit TRBD1. J was trimmed by 6 bases and V by 7 bases; bases with no gene match: 15. Germline values: CDR1 SQVTM, CDR2 ANQGSEA. The CDR3 contains 16 residues. The CDR3 protein is CSAARAGTGGLDGYTF. In DNA, the CDR3 is TGCAGCGCAGCCCGAGCAGGGACAGGGGGCTTGGATGGCTACACCTTC.

The gene calls are TRBV6-5 and TRBJ2-3; tentative D call: TRBD2 (5 bases). Germline CDR1 MNHEY, CDR2 SVGAGI. V was trimmed by 6 bases and J by 0 bases, leaving 10 bases between them. CDR3 length: 14 amino acids. The CDR3 protein is CASSPRTSTDTQYF. CDR3 coding DNA: TGTGCCAGCAGCCCGCGGACTAGCACAGATACGCAGTATTTT.

The chain couples TRBV28 to TRBJ1-4, with D maybe TRBD1 (6 bases). The CDR3 is 15 residues long. V dropped 6 bases and J dropped 7 bases, with 18 bases sitting between them. Germline V gene data show CDR1 as MDHEN and CDR2 as SYDVKM. The CDR3 reads CASRSTGRELEKLFF. Written as DNA, the CDR3 is TGTGCCAGCAGGTCGACAGGCCGAGAGCTTGAAAAACTGTTTTTT.

In this sample, this clone turned up a few times. This rearrangement joins TRBV30 to TRBJ2-7; TRBD1 agrees at 8 bases. The germline CDR1 and CDR2 sequences are GTSNPN and SVGIG (reference sequence). The length of the CDR3 is 14 residues. Losses at the gene ends were 4 bases for V and 0 bases for J; bases not matched to a gene: 5. CDR3 in DNA: TGTGCCTGGAAACGGGACAGGAGCTCCTACGAGCAGTACTTC. Translated, it gives CAWKRDRSSYEQYF.

The chain carries TRBV28 and TRBJ1-2; 8 nucleotides match TRBD1. The germline CDR1 and CDR2 sequences are MDHEN and SYDVKM. The ends lost 6 bases at V and 4 bases at J; junction bases unmatched: 10. This CDR3 has 15 amino acids. In DNA, the CDR3 is TGTGCCAGCAGCCCCGCGGACAGGGACCTCTATGGCTACACCTTC. Translated, it gives CASSPADRDLYGYTF.

This chain joins TRBV18 and TRBJ1-1; 10 bases fit TRBD1. Germline loops: CDR1 KGHSH, CDR2 LQKENI. The J segment lost 4 bases and the V segment lost 6 bases, leaving 5 bases of the junction unmatched. This CDR3 is built from 14 residues. The CDR3, as DNA: TGTGCCAGCTCGCCGGGACAGGGGATCACTGAAGCTTTCTTT. Translated, it gives CASSPGQGITEAFF.

The V gene is TRBV6-6, the J gene TRBJ1-1; the match to TRBD1 covers 7 bases. CDR1 is MNHNY, CDR2 SVGAGI, per germline (reference sequence). CDR3 length: 16 amino acids. Trimming cost V 2 bases and J 1 base; bases outside gene matches: 7. The CDR3 bases are TGTGCCAGCAGTTACAGACAGGGCCCGGGGAACACTGAAGCTTTCTTT. Its translation: CASSYRQGPGNTEAFF.

The chain carries TRBV4-1 and TRBJ1-2; no definite D call. Germline values: CDR1 MGHRA, CDR2 YSYEKL. V gave up 1 base and J gave up 2 bases, with 11 bases separating them. This CDR3 contains 15 residues. The CDR3 nucleotides read TGCGCCAGCAGCCAAGGGGTCGGCGGCAACTATGGCTACACCTTC. This gives the protein CASSQGVGGNYGYTF.

V usage is TRBV5-1 and J usage is TRBJ2-1; 7 positions match TRBD1. The CDR3 is 15 residues long. Per the germline V gene, CDR1 is SGHRS and CDR2 is YFSETQ. The V and J ends lost 3 bases and 2 bases, in that order; junction bases with no gene match: 5. The CDR3 nucleotides are TGCGCCAGCAGCTCGAACGACAGGGCCTACAATGAGCAGTTCTTC. The encoded protein is CASSSNDRAYNEQFF.

The rearrangement links TRBV3-1 (or the pseudogene TRBV3-2) to TRBJ1-5; D might be TRBD1 (5 bases). This CDR3 contains 14 residues. Germline CDR1 LGHDT, CDR2 YNNKEL (reference sequence). V was pared by 4 bases and J by 5 bases, with 12 bases between. The CDR3 spells CASSPVGGYQPQHF. In nucleotides, the CDR3 is TGTGCCAGCAGCCCCGTGGGGGGGTATCAGCCCCAGCATTTT.

The chain has TRBV29-1 and TRBJ2-5, with D unclear. The germline gives CDR1 SQVTM, CDR2 ANQGSEA. The CDR3 is 16 residues long. Trimming pared 4 bases from V and 2 bases from J, leaving 20 bases between. The DNA of the CDR3 is TGCAGCGTTGTAGCTAGTGGCGAATTCCTTCAAGAGACCCAGTACTTC. Translation: CSVVASGEFLQETQYF.

V and J are TRBV10-1 and TRBJ2-7; 9 bases agree with TRBD1. The CDR3 consists of 16 residues. Germline V CDR1 and CDR2: WNHNN, SYGVQD (reference sequence). Trimming removed 3 bases from V and 6 bases from J; junction bases left unmatched: 12. Written as DNA, the CDR3 is TGCGCCAGCAGTGACTCCGGGACAGGGCGGCCGGGCGAGCAGTACTTC. Translating gives CASSDSGTGRPGEQYF.

This clone was recorded only once. The gene calls are TRBV7-9 and TRBJ1-6, with D tentatively TRBD1 (5 bases). The CDR3 consists of 13 residues. The germline V and J ends were trimmed by 2 bases and 10 bases, with 9 bases remaining between them. In germline, CDR1 is SEHNR, CDR2 FQNEAQ (reference sequence). CDR3 DNA sequence: TGTGCCAGCAGCTTATCAGGGAACTCACCCCTCCACTTT. Its translation is CASSLSGNSPLHF.

This chain joins TRBV2 and TRBJ1-5, with D perhaps matching TRBD1 (5 bases). This CDR3 has 14 residues. The V and J ends lost 11 bases and 1 base respectively, with 15 bases between them. Germline loops: CDR1 SNHLY, CDR2 FYNNEI. The CDR3 sequence: CAGTEGPSNQPQHF. The CDR3, as DNA: TGTGCCGGCACGGAGGGGCCCAGCAATCAGCCCCAGCATTTT.

This chain joins TRBV28 and TRBJ2-7, with TRBD1 matching over 9 bases. CDR1 and CDR2 from the germline V gene are MDHEN and SYDVKM. CDR3 size: 15 residues. J lost 2 bases, V lost 3 bases, and 5 bases had no gene match. DNA of the CDR3: TGTGCCAGCAGTTTGGAACAGGGGGCCACCTACGAGCAGTACTTC. The encoded protein is CASSLEQGATYEQYF. The whole variable domain, filled in from reference TRBV28 and TRBJ2-7, reads DVKVTQSSRYLVKRTGEKVFLECVQDMDHENMFWYRQDPGLGLRLIYFSYDVKMKEKGDIPEGYSVSREKKERFSLILESASTNQTSMYLCASSLEQGATYEQYFGPGTRLTVT.

This chain connects TRBV7-9 to TRBJ1-2; D not resolved. Germline-derived CDR1 and CDR2 are SEHNR and FQNEAQ (reference sequence). The CDR3 has 15 residues. V was pared by 5 bases and J by 1 base, with 14 bases between. The CDR3 bases are TGTGCCAGCAGCCTCCAAGGTGAGGTTAACTATGGCTACACCTTC. The encoded protein is CASSLQGEVNYGYTF.

The chain has TRBV11-2 and TRBJ2-3, with TRBD1 matching 8 bases. The CDR3 covers 15 residues. CDR1 and CDR2 (germline): SGHAT, FQNNGV. With 2 bases clipped from V and 4 bases from J, the junction kept 5 bases outside the gene matches. CDR3 bases: TGTGCCAGCAGCTTAAGAGACAGGGGTCCAGATACGCAGTATTTT. Its translation: CASSLRDRGPDTQYF.

The J gene is TRBJ2-7, the V gene TRBV7-2, with 10 bases matching TRBD2. The CDR3 extends over 19 amino acids. Germline V gene sequence: CDR1 SGHTA, CDR2 FQGNSA. J was trimmed by 3 bases and V by 2 bases; bases with no gene match: 16. The CDR3 region has the DNA TGTGCCAGCAGCTTACTAGTGGGAGCGGGGGGGCCGCGTGGCTACGAGCAGTACTTC. Translating it yields CASSLLVGAGGPRGYEQYF.

The chain uses TRBV9 and TRBJ2-1; 9 nucleotides line up with TRBD1. CDR1 is SGDLS, CDR2 YYNGEE, per germline. The V segment lost 4 bases and the J segment 5 bases; nucleotides outside the gene matches: 7. The CDR3 loop spans 15 amino acids. The CDR3 DNA is TGTGCCAGCAGCAACCGGGACAGGGTCAACAATGAGCAGTTCTTC. Translating gives CASSNRDRVNNEQFF.

The rearrangement joins TRBV5-1 to TRBJ1-1; D gene ambiguous. The CDR3 extends over 15 amino acids. Trimming pared 1 base from V and 1 base from J, leaving 11 bases between. Per germline, CDR1 SGHRS and CDR2 YFSETQ. CDR3 amino acids: CASSLNVGGNTEAFF. The CDR3 coding sequence is TGCGCCAGCAGCTTGAATGTCGGTGGGAACACTGAAGCTTTCTTT.

This rearrangement joins TRBV19 to TRBJ1-1, with D maybe TRBD1 (6 bases). The length of the CDR3 is 11 residues. Germline-derived CDR1 and CDR2 are LNHDA and SQIVND (reference sequence). The V gene lost 8 bases and the J gene lost 8 bases, with 12 bases spanning the gap. The CDR3 spells CASLRGHEAFF. The CDR3 DNA is TGTGCCAGTCTCCGGGGACACGAAGCTTTCTTT.

The genes are TRBV15 and TRBJ1-2; D unresolved. The length of the CDR3 is 12 residues. The germline CDR1 and CDR2 sequences are LNHNV and YYDKDF (reference sequence). V was trimmed by 11 bases and J by 0 bases, leaving 10 bases between them. The CDR3 region is CAAGFANYGYTF. DNA for the CDR3: TGTGCCGCCGGGTTCGCTAACTATGGCTACACCTTC.

The chain recombines TRBV4-1 with TRBJ1-3, with D uncertain. Germline loops: CDR1 MGHRA, CDR2 YSYEKL. Trimming removed 3 bases from V and 4 bases from J, with 7 bases in between. The CDR3 extends over 13 amino acids. The CDR3 DNA reads TGCGCCAGCAGCCAGCTAGAGGGAAACACCATATATTTT. This gives the protein CASSQLEGNTIYF.

This clone was seen once. The sample has other DNA sequences that encode this CDR3 too. The J gene is TRBJ1-1, the V gene TRBV27, with a weak D call TRBD1 (5 bases). The CDR3 length is 12 residues. Trimming removed 6 bases at V and 5 bases at J, with 10 bases between. Per the germline V gene, CDR1 is MNHEY and CDR2 is SMNVEV (reference sequence). The CDR3: CASRQGGTEAFF. The CDR3 DNA sequence: TGTGCCAGCAGGCAGGGTGGGACTGAAGCTTTCTTT.

This clone was picked up one time. This sequence joins TRBV11-2 and TRBJ2-1; possible D gene TRBD2, 5 bases. Per germline, CDR1 SGHAT and CDR2 FQNNGV. The CDR3 runs 15 residues. V lost 6 bases, J lost 4 bases, and 16 bases lay in between. The CDR3, as DNA: TGTGCCAGCAGGAGGTATGGCAGGAGGTACAATGAGCAGTTCTTC. Amino acids: CASRRYGRRYNEQFF.

This chain connects TRBV19 to TRBJ1-5; TRBD1 matches at 8 bases. V lost 3 bases to trimming and J lost 2 bases; unmatched junction nucleotides: 9. The germline V gene encodes CDR1 LNHDA and CDR2 SQIVND (reference sequence). The CDR3 covers 17 residues. The CDR3 coding sequence is TGTGCCAGTAGTATTAAGACAGGGGTCGGTGGCAATCAGCCCCAGCATTTT. Protein: CASSIKTGVGGNQPQHF.

The V gene is TRBV9, the J gene TRBJ2-3; TRBD2 matches 12 bases. J gave up 6 bases and V 1 base, and 6 bases lay outside the gene matches. The length of the CDR3 is 16 residues. CDR1 and CDR2 (germline): SGDLS, YYNGEE. CDR3 in DNA: TGTGCCAGCAGCGTATTGGGACTAGCGGGTCAGGATACGCAGTATTTT. This codes for CASSVLGLAGQDTQYF.

The chain links TRBV28 to TRBJ1-6; maybe TRBD1 (6 bases). Trimming removed 6 bases at V and 7 bases at J, with 13 bases between. Germline-derived CDR1 and CDR2 are MDHEN and SYDVKM. CDR3 size: 14 residues. CDR3 DNA: TGTGCCAGCAGGACAGGCCTGAGGAATTCACCCCTCCACTTT. Translation: CASRTGLRNSPLHF.

The chain uses TRBV9 and TRBJ1-6; D gene unclear. V was shortened by 4 bases and J by 7 bases, with 15 bases between the two germline ends. The CDR3 is 15 amino acids. The germline gives CDR1 SGDLS, CDR2 YYNGEE. For the CDR3, the DNA is TGTGCCAGCAGCCTCACCGGGGAGTTGAATTCACCCCTCCACTTT. Translated, it gives CASSLTGELNSPLHF.

The chain uses TRBV2 and TRBJ2-2; no reliable D call. V was cut by 1 base and J by 5 bases, with 8 bases left in between. CDR1 is SNHLY and CDR2 is FYNNEI in the germline V gene. CDR3 size: 14 residues. The CDR3 protein is CASSEVARTGELFF. In DNA form, the CDR3 reads TGTGCCAGCAGTGAAGTGGCGAGGACCGGGGAGCTGTTTTTT.